This is a list of T cell receptor beta chains from one sample in a study of blood T cell repertoires in COVID-19. TCRdb keeps only in-frame clones here, not all; method: immunoSEQ multiplex PCR. The table has approximately 120,000 clones, roughly 75% seen once. Sequencing was performed on peripheral blood. The receptors shown here come from a human donor in a cohort sampled during active or convalescent COVID-19. The CDR3 runs from the conserved cysteine through the conserved F or W.

v_call: TRBV28; j_call: TRBJ1-3; cdr3_aa: CASSSGGSSGNTIYF
v_call: TRBV7-2; j_call: TRBJ2-3; cdr3_aa: CASSPPGLAEGTQYF
v_call: TRBV30; j_call: TRBJ2-7; cdr3_aa: CAWSVQAGPYEQYF
v_call: TRBV5-5; j_call: TRBJ1-5; cdr3_aa: CASSRIGWGQPQHF
v_call: TRBV2; j_call: TRBJ2-1; cdr3_aa: CASSPDRGAYNEQFF
v_call: TRBV3-1/TRBV3-2; j_call: TRBJ1-1; cdr3_aa: CASSHLLRGQGAEAFF
v_call: TRBV25-1; j_call: TRBJ1-2; cdr3_aa: CASRRTGVGDYGYTF
v_call: TRBV7-2; j_call: TRBJ1-5; cdr3_aa: CASSLPGNQPQHF
v_call: TRBV27; j_call: TRBJ2-1; cdr3_aa: CASSPDRGGQFF
v_call: TRBV5-1; j_call: TRBJ2-3; cdr3_aa: CASTWAASTDTQYF
v_call: TRBV9; j_call: TRBJ1-1; cdr3_aa: CASSALTGLNTEAFF
v_call: TRBV27; j_call: TRBJ2-5; cdr3_aa: CASSFLLGRETQYF
v_call: TRBV7-2; j_call: TRBJ2-3; cdr3_aa: CASSLVFTGGDTQYF
v_call: TRBV7-2; j_call: TRBJ2-5; cdr3_aa: CASLIWRGTSGGARETQYF
v_call: TRBV18; j_call: TRBJ1-1; cdr3_aa: CASSREGSVNTEAFF
v_call: TRBV5-4; j_call: TRBJ2-7; cdr3_aa: CASSLSGGGSTYEQYF
v_call: TRBV6-6; j_call: TRBJ2-1; cdr3_aa: CASRPEYNEQFF
v_call: TRBV19; j_call: TRBJ2-1; cdr3_aa: CASSPTGGGAAEQFF
v_call: TRBV7-2; j_call: TRBJ1-2; cdr3_aa: CASSTGTDFYGYGYTF
v_call: TRBV3-1/TRBV3-2; j_call: TRBJ2-7; cdr3_aa: CASSQDRVSYEQYF
v_call: TRBV7-9; j_call: TRBJ1-6; cdr3_aa: CASSLGGSYNSPLHF
v_call: TRBV28; j_call: TRBJ2-7; cdr3_aa: CASHIRGAGPNYEQYF
v_call: TRBV30; j_call: TRBJ2-7; cdr3_aa: CACSGNPPYEQYF
v_call: TRBV19; j_call: TRBJ1-6; cdr3_aa: CASSGSRVRSPLHF
v_call: TRBV28; j_call: TRBJ1-6; cdr3_aa: CASRPRQGLIRDSPLHF
v_call: TRBV7-6; j_call: TRBJ2-7; cdr3_aa: CASSFLGQGVYEQYF
v_call: TRBV5-1; j_call: TRBJ2-7; cdr3_aa: CASSWTTGSSYEQYF
v_call: TRBV10-2; j_call: TRBJ1-2; cdr3_aa: CASRAQTYGYTF
v_call: TRBV4-1; j_call: TRBJ2-2; cdr3_aa: CASSLRGALMAGVGTGELFF
v_call: TRBV4-3; j_call: TRBJ2-2; cdr3_aa: CASSQPGVMTGELFF
v_call: TRBV25-1; j_call: TRBJ2-5; cdr3_aa: CASSTQAGPVGSRETQYF
v_call: TRBV11-2; j_call: TRBJ2-2; cdr3_aa: CASSPFRLAGNTGELFF
v_call: TRBV30; j_call: TRBJ1-3; cdr3_aa: CAWSGAQVPLSGNTIYF
v_call: TRBV6-2/TRBV6-3; j_call: TRBJ1-2; cdr3_aa: CASSQPEFPIPYGYTF
v_call: TRBV5-5; j_call: TRBJ2-5; cdr3_aa: CASSWLVLSETQYF
v_call: TRBV6-5; j_call: TRBJ2-7; cdr3_aa: CASTLEAGELYEQYF